Below are 31 T cell receptor beta chains sequenced from a single sample in a study of shared clonotypes between healthy human individuals. Clones were sequenced by immunoSEQ multiplex PCR, and TCRdb holds only the in-frame ones, with some missing. The sample holds roughly 500,000 clones, more than 95% seen once. Material: naive CD4+ T cells sorted from blood. Subset reported: CD45RA+ positively selected. The receptors stem from a woman aged 25-40 years in good health.

The chain combines TRBV5-1 with TRBJ2-1, with D unresolved. The length of the CDR3 is 15 residues. The germline V gene has CDR1 SGHRS and CDR2 YFSETQ. Trimming left V 4 bases short and J 0 bases short, with 11 bases between. The CDR3 loop is CASSGDGPSYNEQFF. CDR3 DNA sequence: TGCGCCAGCAGCGGTGATGGCCCCTCCTACAATGAGCAGTTCTTC.

This clone has just one count. The chain links TRBV9 to TRBJ2-1; D uncertain. The V end was cut by 0 bases, the J end by 8 bases, with 9 bases between. CDR1 SGDLS and CDR2 YYNGEE come from the germline V gene. This CDR3 contains 13 residues. The CDR3 DNA reads TGTGCCAGCAGCGTAGCGGATAGGGATGAGCAGTTCTTC. Translating it yields CASSVADRDEQFF.

The CDR3 spells CASSLFTGPSGYTF. Written as DNA, the CDR3 is TGTGCCAGCAGCCTATTTACAGGGCCGAGCGGCTACACCTTC. V is TRBV6-6 and J is TRBJ1-2; D perhaps matches TRBD1 (6 bases). V was cut by 6 bases and J by 8 bases, with 19 bases left in between. Germline CDR1 and CDR2: MNHNY and SVGAGI (reference sequence). CDR3 size: 14 residues.

The chain uses TRBV7-2 and TRBJ1-2; D is uncertain. Trimming cost V 3 bases and J 7 bases, with 18 bases left between them. The germline V gene encodes CDR1 SGHTA and CDR2 FQGNSA. This CDR3 is 15 amino acids long. Here the CDR3 reads CASSFRAQADSGYTF. The CDR3 nucleotides read TGTGCCAGCAGCTTCCGGGCTCAGGCAGACTCTGGCTACACCTTC.

This clone appeared once. The chain carries TRBV18 and TRBJ2-7; D unresolved. Looked up from germline, CDR1 is KGHSH and CDR2 is LQKENI. The ends were cut back, 0 bases at V and 7 bases at J, with 10 bases in the middle. The CDR3 spans 13 residues. The CDR3 DNA sequence: TGTGCCAGCTCACCACCGGGCGAACGGGAGCAGTACTTC. Translated, it gives CASSPPGEREQYF. Together with reference TRBV18 and TRBJ2-7, the CDR3 gives the full variable domain: NAGVMQNPRHLVRRRGQEARLRCSPMKGHSHVYWYRQLPEEGLKFMVYLQKENIIDESGMPKERFSAEFPKEGPSILRIQQVVRGDSAAYFCASSPPGEREQYFGPGTRLTVT.

V is TRBV5-1 and J is TRBJ1-1; TRBD1 agrees at 8 bases. Germline V gene sequence: CDR1 SGHRS, CDR2 YFSETQ. This CDR3 has 15 amino acids. The trim removed 1 base at V and 6 bases at J, leaving 8 bases unmatched. The CDR3: CASSLLGEGQAEAFF. The DNA of the CDR3 is TGCGCCAGCAGCTTGTTGGGAGAGGGACAGGCTGAAGCTTTCTTT.

The chain is built from TRBV7-8 and TRBJ2-3; TRBD2 agrees at 8 bases. In germline, CDR1 is SGHVS, CDR2 FQNEAQ. The V gene end was trimmed by 5 bases and the J gene end by 5 bases; junction bases not matched to a gene: 18. The CDR3 totals 18 residues. The CDR3 loop is CASSPPLRREGRVDTQYF. In DNA, the CDR3 is TGTGCCAGCAGCCCGCCCCTCCGACGGGAGGGCCGTGTAGATACGCAGTATTTT.

The rearrangement joins TRBV5-4 to TRBJ1-2, with a weak D call TRBD1 (6 bases). The CDR3 is 15 residues long. Germline values: CDR1 SGHNT, CDR2 YYREEE (reference sequence). V was cut by 0 bases and J by 5 bases, with 14 bases left in between. The CDR3 region has the DNA TGTGCCAGCAGCTTGGCCCGGTCAGGGGAGTATGGCTACACCTTC. Translated: CASSLARSGEYGYTF.

As DNA, the CDR3 is TGTGCCAGCAGTTCCTCCCTGTGGGGCTACACCTTC. This gives the protein CASSSSLWGYTF. The rearrangement joins TRBV28 to TRBJ1-2; no definite D call. Germline V gives CDR1 MDHEN, CDR2 SYDVKM. The germline V and J ends were trimmed by 4 bases and 8 bases, with 11 bases remaining between them. CDR3 length: 12 residues.

DNA of the CDR3: TGTGCCTGGAGTCCCCTAGCGGGAGGGCCGTGGGAGACCCAGTACTTC. Encoded protein: CAWSPLAGGPWETQYF. The J gene is TRBJ2-5, the V gene TRBV30; 12 bases match TRBD2. Looked up from germline, CDR1 is GTSNPN and CDR2 is SVGIG (reference sequence). V lost 2 bases and J lost 5; bases outside the gene matches: 9. This CDR3 spans 16 amino acids. Full variable domain (rest looked up from reference TRBV30 and TRBJ2-5): SQTIHQWPATLVQPVGSPLSLECTVEGTSNPNLYWYRQAAGRGLQLLFYSVGIGQISSEVPQNLSASRPQDRQFILSSKKLLLSDSGFYLCAWSPLAGGPWETQYFGPGTRLLVL.

About this clone itself: This CDR3 is also generated by other DNA sequences in the sample. The chain recombines TRBV2 with TRBJ2-7; D is unclear. The CDR3 runs 12 residues. V was pared by 1 base and J by 2 bases, with 3 bases between. CDR1 and CDR2 (germline): SNHLY, FYNNEI. CDR3 residues: CASSEGPYEQYF. The CDR3 DNA follows: TGTGCCAGCAGTGAAGGGCCCTACGAGCAGTACTTC.

The rearrangement joins TRBV4-1 to TRBJ1-4, with TRBD1 as a possible D gene (5 bases). Per germline, CDR1 MGHRA and CDR2 YSYEKL. The V gene lost 1 base and the J gene lost 0 bases, with 15 bases spanning the gap. The CDR3 extends over 18 amino acids. In nucleotides, the CDR3 is TGCGCCAGCAGCCAAGGGGGGTTGGGCTCCCCAACTAATGAAAAACTGTTTTTT. It codes for CASSQGGLGSPTNEKLFF.

The chain links TRBV2 to TRBJ1-1; D not certain. Germline V CDR1 and CDR2: SNHLY, FYNNEI. This CDR3 is 15 amino acids long. Trimming shortened V by 0 bases and J by 2 bases, and 10 bases separated the two germline ends. The CDR3 region has the DNA TGTGCCAGCAGTGAAGCGAAACAGACTAACACTGAAGCTTTCTTT. As protein: CASSEAKQTNTEAFF.

The J gene is TRBJ2-7, the V gene TRBV28, with 10 nucleotides matching TRBD1. Germline CDR1 reads MDHEN; CDR2 reads SYDVKM. V dropped 10 bases and J dropped 2; count of bases not matched to a gene: 5. The CDR3 consists of 13 residues. CDR3 sequence (DNA): TGTGCCACCTCGACAGGGGGCGCCTACGAGCAGTACTTC. Encoded protein: CATSTGGAYEQYF.

V and J are TRBV7-3 and TRBJ2-5; 8 bases map to TRBD1. Germline CDR1 is SGHTA and CDR2 is FQGTGA. Trimming at V came to 5 bases and at J to 2 bases, leaving 4 bases not matched to a gene. CDR3 length: 14 amino acids. CDR3 loop: CASSPGGGQETQYF. CDR3 coding DNA: TGTGCCAGCAGCCCAGGGGGCGGACAAGAGACCCAGTACTTC.

As regards this clone: Other DNA sequences in this sample translate to the same CDR3. The V gene is TRBV28, the J gene TRBJ1-2; 8 nucleotides line up with TRBD1. This CDR3 is built from 13 residues. From germline, CDR1 is MDHEN and CDR2 SYDVKM. The V and J ends lost 5 bases and 8 bases, in that order; junction bases with no gene match: 7. CDR3 sequence: CASSPGQGDGYTF. The CDR3 bases are TGTGCCAGCAGTCCCGGACAGGGCGACGGCTACACCTTC.

The chain links TRBV5-1 to TRBJ1-1, with D uncertain. V was cut by 4 bases and J by 1 base, with 8 bases left in between. The CDR3 covers 13 residues. Looked up from germline, CDR1 is SGHRS and CDR2 is YFSETQ. The CDR3 DNA reads TGCGCCAGCAGCCCGCCGCGGAACACTGAAGCTTTCTTT. It codes for CASSPPRNTEAFF.

A single count supports this clone. The CDR3 DNA follows: TGTGCCAGCACACCAACGACGGACGACACTGAAGCTTTCTTT. Amino acid sequence: CASTPTTDDTEAFF. The V gene is TRBV6-6, the J gene TRBJ1-1; no reliable D call. CDR1 and CDR2 (germline): MNHNY, SVGAGI (reference sequence). The CDR3 extends over 14 amino acids. V shed 7 bases and J shed 3 bases, with 15 bases lying between them.

This chain connects TRBV7-3 to TRBJ2-1; D might be TRBD2 (5 bases). The CDR3 contains 14 residues. V was trimmed by 7 bases and J by 0 bases, leaving 10 bases between them. Per germline, CDR1 SGHTA and CDR2 FQGTGA. The CDR3 sequence: CASTPGSSYNEQFF. CDR3 DNA: TGTGCCAGCACCCCTGGGAGCTCCTACAATGAGCAGTTCTTC.

The chain recombines TRBV28 with TRBJ2-2; tentatively, D is TRBD2 (7 bases). In germline, CDR1 is MDHEN, CDR2 SYDVKM. Trimming pared 3 bases from V and 4 bases from J, leaving 12 bases between. This CDR3 contains 15 residues. The CDR3, as DNA: TGTGCCAGCAGTTTGTGGGAGGGGGGCACCGGGGAGCTGTTTTTT. As protein: CASSLWEGGTGELFF.

This chain links TRBV11-2 with TRBJ2-1; 10 positions match TRBD2. The trim removed 5 bases at V and 7 bases at J, leaving 5 bases unmatched. This CDR3 contains 14 residues. Germline CDR1 SGHAT, CDR2 FQNNGV. CDR3 DNA sequence: TGTGCCAGCAGCGTAGCGGGAGGACTAAATGAGCAGTTCTTC. Protein product: CASSVAGGLNEQFF. Full variable domain (remainder filled in from reference TRBV11-2 and TRBJ2-1): EAGVAQSPRYKIIEKRQSVAFWCNPISGHATLYWYQQILGQGPKLLIQFQNNGVVDDSQLPKDRFSAERLKGVDSTLKIQPAKLEDSAVYLCASSVAGGLNEQFFGPGTRLTVL.

The chain combines TRBV7-9 with TRBJ1-1; D is uncertain. This CDR3 has 16 amino acids. Per germline, CDR1 SEHNR and CDR2 FQNEAQ (reference sequence). V was shortened by 4 bases and J by 3 bases, with 18 bases between the two germline ends. This CDR3 reads CASSSAPQRLYTEAFF. The CDR3, as DNA: TGTGCCAGCAGCTCGGCCCCACAGAGGCTATACACTGAAGCTTTCTTT.

V gene TRBV18 combines with J gene TRBJ2-5, with D possibly TRBD1 on 6 matching bases. CDR1 KGHSH and CDR2 LQKENI come from the germline V gene. V lost 3 bases, J lost 1 base, and 12 bases lay in between. This CDR3 has 15 residues. The CDR3 nucleotides are TGTGCCAGCTCACCGCAACAGGGAAGCCAAGAGACCCAGTACTTC. It specifies CASSPQQGSQETQYF.

The rearrangement uses TRBV14 and TRBJ1-2, with 9 bases that match TRBD1. The CDR3 consists of 14 residues. Germline CDR1 is SGHDN and CDR2 is FVKESK. The junction had 5 bases not matched to a gene; V was cut back by 4 bases and J by 5 bases. CDR3 protein: CASSPGTGWYGYTF. As DNA, the CDR3 is TGTGCCAGCAGCCCCGGGACAGGGTGGTATGGCTACACCTTC.

V usage is TRBV2 and J usage is TRBJ2-5; D is possibly TRBD2 (6 bases). Germline CDR1 SNHLY, CDR2 FYNNEI. The CDR3 contains 13 residues. Trimming pared 6 bases from V and 3 bases from J, leaving 11 bases between. The CDR3 nucleotides read TGTGCCAGCAGGAGTGGGGGGAAAGAGACCCAGTACTTC. Encoded protein: CASRSGGKETQYF. The whole variable domain, filled in from reference TRBV2 and TRBJ2-5, reads EPEVTQTPSHQVTQMGQEVILRCVPISNHLYFYWYRQILGQKVEFLVSFYNNEISEKSEIFDDQFSVERPDGSNFTLKIRSTKLEDSAMYFCASRSGGKETQYFGPGTRLLVL.

This CDR3 is CASSLRYNEQFF. The DNA of the CDR3 is TGTGCCAGCAGCTTGCGGTACAATGAGCAGTTCTTC. The chain has TRBV5-5 and TRBJ2-1; D remains unclear. CDR3 size: 12 residues. The germline V gene has CDR1 SGHKS and CDR2 YYEKEE (reference sequence). The V gene lost 1 base and the J gene lost 4 bases, with 3 bases spanning the gap.

The J gene is TRBJ2-7, the V gene TRBV6-5; D tentatively fits TRBD1 or TRBD2 (6 bases each). This CDR3 has 14 residues. Germline V gene lookup returns CDR1 MNHEY and CDR2 SVGAGI. V was clipped by 6 bases and J by 2 bases, with 14 bases between them. Written as DNA, the CDR3 is TGTGCCAGCAGCTACGGAGGGGGGACCTACGAGCAGTACTTC. This gives the protein CASSYGGGTYEQYF.

This chain links TRBV27 with TRBJ1-2; no definite D call. V was shortened by 5 bases and J by 3 bases, with 19 bases between the two germline ends. CDR1 and CDR2 (germline): MNHEY, SMNVEV (reference sequence). The CDR3 loop spans 16 amino acids. The CDR3 sequence is CASSPSPRGGYYGYTF. DNA for the CDR3: TGTGCCAGCAGTCCATCACCCCGGGGTGGGTACTATGGCTACACCTTC.

The chain links TRBV29-1 to TRBJ1-2; TRBD1 might be the D (5 bases). The germline V and J ends were trimmed by 5 bases and 7 bases, with 14 bases remaining between them. Germline V CDR1 and CDR2: SQVTM, ANQGSEA. This CDR3 is built from 12 residues. The CDR3 protein is CSVIRGTSGYTF. CDR3 coding DNA: TGCAGCGTTATTAGGGGAACGTCTGGCTACACCTTC.

This chain links TRBV20-1 with TRBJ1-1; no clear D. Germline lookup yields CDR1 DFQATT and CDR2 SNEGSKA (reference sequence). The CDR3 contains 11 residues. V was trimmed by 6 bases and J by 1 base, leaving 6 bases between them. In DNA form, the CDR3 reads TGCAGTGCCCACACGAACACTGAAGCTTTCTTT. Protein: CSAHTNTEAFF.

This chain uses TRBV5-6 with TRBJ2-7; D may correspond to TRBD1 or TRBD2 (5 bases each). Germline V gives CDR1 SGHDT, CDR2 YYEEEE. This CDR3 spans 15 amino acids. The ends were cut back, 5 bases at V and 1 base at J, with 16 bases in the middle. In nucleotides, the CDR3 is TGTGCCAGCAGATATGTAGGGGACCCTTCCTACGAGCAGTACTTC. As protein: CASRYVGDPSYEQYF.